The 18 T cell receptor beta chains below come from one sample, sequenced in a study of technical replicates of blood from a handful of donors. The repertoire was sequenced with immunoSEQ multiplex PCR; TCRdb's copy has only in-frame clones and lacks some. The table includes about 81,000 clones, approximately 97% detected once. Sequenced input: T cells isolated from PBMCs. The origin of the receptors is a human donor in good health.

The rearrangement links TRBV6-4 to TRBJ2-1; 9 bases agree with TRBD2. This CDR3 has 16 residues. CDR1 and CDR2 (germline): MRHNA, SNTAGT. V gave up 4 bases and J gave up 2 bases; unmatched junction bases: 6. The CDR3 DNA reads as TGTGCCAGCAGTGTCGGGTCTAGCGGGACCTACAATGAGCAGTTCTTC. This gives the protein CASSVGSSGTYNEQFF.

This chain links TRBV7-9 with TRBJ1-4, with D possibly matching TRBD1 (5 bases). With 7 bases removed from V and 8 bases from J, the gap between germline ends came to 17 bases. The CDR3 is made up of 14 amino acids. Germline V gene data show CDR1 as SEHNR and CDR2 as FQNEAQ (reference sequence). In DNA, the CDR3 is TGTGCCAGCACCTTTTGGGGGGAAGGAGAAAAACTGTTTTTT. Translated, it gives CASTFWGEGEKLFF. The full variable domain, completed using reference TRBV7-9 and TRBJ1-4, is DTGVSQNPRHKITKRGQNVTFRCDPISEHNRLYWYRQTLGQGPEFLTYFQNEAQLEKSRLLSDRFSAERPKGSFSTLEIQRTEQGDSAMYLCASTFWGEGEKLFFGSGTQLSVL.

This chain uses TRBV7-2 with TRBJ2-1; no firm D call. Germline CDR1 is SGHTA and CDR2 is FQGNSA. With 1 base removed from V and 6 bases from J, the gap between germline ends came to 19 bases. The CDR3 spans 17 residues. CDR3 loop: CASSLVYGQYSSNEQFF. The CDR3 DNA sequence: TGTGCCAGCAGCTTAGTCTATGGGCAGTATTCTTCCAATGAGCAGTTCTTC.

The chain is built from TRBV5-1 and TRBJ1-4; TRBD1 agrees at 7 bases. The CDR3 has 18 residues. V trimming: 2 bases; J trimming: 7 bases; junction bases outside the gene matches: 17. Germline V lookup: CDR1 SGHRS, CDR2 YFSETQ. The CDR3 nucleotides read TGCGCCAGCAGCTTCTACCCCCCTAACAGGGGTCAAAGTGAAAAACTGTTTTTT. Translating gives CASSFYPPNRGQSEKLFF.

The CDR3 bases are TGTGCCAGCAGCCCCTCCACCCGGACAGGTCAAGAGACCCAGTACTTC. Amino acid sequence: CASSPSTRTGQETQYF. J is TRBJ2-5 and V is TRBV9; 7 bases line up with TRBD1. There are 16 residues in the CDR3. In germline, CDR1 is SGDLS, CDR2 YYNGEE. J gave up 2 bases and V 4 bases, and 11 bases lay outside the gene matches.

A single count supports this clone. V usage is TRBV6-5 and J usage is TRBJ1-4; D is ambiguous. The CDR3 contains 16 residues. Between the trimmed V and J ends, which lost 0 bases and 2 bases, there was a span of 10 bases. Germline loops: CDR1 MNHEY, CDR2 SVGAGI. The CDR3 coding sequence is TGTGCCAGCAGTTACTCAGATTTTCGGACTAATGAAAAACTGTTTTTT. Translating it yields CASSYSDFRTNEKLFF.

V usage is TRBV2 and J usage is TRBJ1-6, with D uncertain. V was clipped by 3 bases and J by 3 bases, with 6 bases between them. Germline V lookup: CDR1 SNHLY, CDR2 FYNNEI. This CDR3 region has 14 residues. The CDR3 region has the DNA TGTGCCAGCAGTGATCGGGACTATAATTCACCCCTCCACTTT. As protein: CASSDRDYNSPLHF.

This chain links TRBV25-1 with TRBJ1-5; 7 positions match TRBD1. Germline CDR1 and CDR2: MGHDK and SYGVNS. Germline trimming cut 3 bases from V and 6 bases from J; bases unmatched to any gene: 8. This CDR3 has 15 residues. The CDR3 DNA reads as TGTGCCAGCAGTGACGGGAGGGGGCTCGTTCAGCCCCAGCATTTT. This gives the protein CASSDGRGLVQPQHF.

The rearrangement joins TRBV5-1 to TRBJ1-2; TRBD1 matches 12 bases. The ends lost 4 bases at V and 4 bases at J; junction bases unmatched: 5. The CDR3 spans 15 residues. CDR1 is SGHRS and CDR2 is YFSETQ in the germline V gene. The CDR3 reads CASSDRDRGLYGYTF. In DNA form, the CDR3 reads TGCGCCAGCAGCGACAGGGACAGGGGGCTCTATGGCTACACCTTC.

The gene calls are TRBV7-9 and TRBJ2-1, with D maybe TRBD2 (6 bases). This CDR3 comprises 10 residues. V gave up 8 bases and J gave up 8 bases, with 7 bases separating them. Germline V lookup: CDR1 SEHNR, CDR2 FQNEAQ (reference sequence). The CDR3 region is CASRGYEQFF. The CDR3 DNA is TGTGCCAGCCGGGGGTATGAGCAGTTCTTC.

This sequence joins TRBV6-6 and TRBJ1-1; 10 bases align to TRBD1. CDR3 length equals 13 residues. V trimming: 9 bases; J trimming: 7 bases; junction bases outside the gene matches: 8. Germline loops: CDR1 MNHNY, CDR2 SVGAGI (reference sequence). The CDR3 DNA sequence: TGTGCCAGTAGCGACAGGGGGCAAGGTGAAGCTTTCTTT. It specifies CASSDRGQGEAFF.

The chain couples TRBV6-1 to TRBJ1-3, with D perhaps matching TRBD1 (5 bases). V lost 8 bases and J lost 2, with 16 bases in between. Per germline, CDR1 MNHNS and CDR2 SASEGT. The CDR3 has 15 residues. CDR3 sequence reads: CASGRSQGPGNTIYF. CDR3 in DNA: TGTGCCAGCGGGCGCTCTCAGGGCCCTGGAAACACCATATATTTT.

The chain is built from TRBV19 and TRBJ2-7, with TRBD2 as a possible D gene (6 bases). Trimming stripped 5 bases from V and 5 bases from J, with 16 bases between. Germline V gene lookup returns CDR1 LNHDA and CDR2 SQIVND (reference sequence). CDR3 length: 14 residues. The CDR3 protein is CASSRMRGSDEQYF. CDR3 in DNA: TGTGCCAGTAGTCGGATGCGGGGTAGTGACGAGCAGTACTTC.

The genes are TRBV21-1 and TRBJ1-3; TRBD1, the table's D call, lacks a check against the DNA. TRBV21-1 is a pseudogene. This CDR3 comprises 22 residues. CDR3 in DNA: TGTGCCAGCAGCAAAGCGGGGTATGGGGGACAGGGGAATACCCAGGCTGGAAACACCATATATTTT. Its translation is CASSKAGYGGQGNTQAGNTIYF.

This clone appeared once. V usage is TRBV7-2 and J usage is TRBJ1-6; D is unresolved. Germline values: CDR1 SGHTA, CDR2 FQGNSA. The V end was cut by 2 bases, the J end by 10 bases, with 12 bases between. There are 14 residues in the CDR3. The CDR3 coding sequence is TGTGCCAGCAGCTTACTGGAGAACGCCTCACCCCTCCACTTT. Translation: CASSLLENASPLHF. Drawing the rest from reference TRBV7-2 and TRBJ1-6, the complete variable domain is GAGVSQSPSNKVTEKGKDVELRCDPISGHTALYWYRQSLGQGLEFLIYFQGNSAPDKSGLPSDRFSAERTGGSVSTLTIQRTQQEDSAVYLCASSLLENASPLHFGNGTRLTVT.

The genes are TRBV6-6 and TRBJ1-5; TRBD1 matches at 8 bases. The CDR3 loop spans 14 amino acids. The V and J ends lost 6 bases and 1 base, in that order; junction bases with no gene match: 2. Germline CDR1 MNHNY, CDR2 SVGAGI (reference sequence). The CDR3 loop is CASRYRGSNQPQHF. CDR3 in DNA: TGTGCCAGCAGATACAGGGGGAGCAATCAGCCCCAGCATTTT.

The V gene is TRBV11-3, the J gene TRBJ2-1; 8 bases map to TRBD1. The CDR3 has 15 amino acids. Unmatched junction bases numbered 12, after V lost 5 bases and J lost 9 bases. CDR1 and CDR2 (germline): SGHNT, YENEEA. CDR3 amino acids: CASSTLGQGPSEQFF. CDR3 DNA sequence: TGTGCCAGCAGCACCCTCGGACAGGGTCCTTCTGAGCAGTTCTTC.

This chain joins TRBV29-1 and TRBJ2-3; the D is unclear. This CDR3 spans 13 amino acids. V was trimmed by 6 bases and J by 1 base, leaving 11 bases between them. Germline V gene sequence: CDR1 SQVTM, CDR2 ANQGSEA. CDR3 protein: CSVLNAGTDTQYF. In nucleotides, the CDR3 is TGCAGCGTGCTCAATGCGGGCACAGATACGCAGTATTTT.